A selection of T cell receptor beta chains follows, all from one sample in a study of Ad26.COV2.S vaccination and SARS-CoV-2 variants. The repertoire was sequenced with immunoSEQ multiplex PCR; TCRdb's copy has only in-frame clones and lacks some. The sample has around 450,000 clones, about nine tenths seen once. The source was peripheral blood, collected in a trial of Ad26.COV2.S vaccine versus placebo. The source of these receptors is a person aged 18-65 years who received the Ad26.COV2.S COVID-19 vaccine or a placebo. CDR3s include the opening cysteine and the closing phenylalanine or tryptophan. Fields, in order: J gene, V gene, CDR3 protein.

>TRBJ2-3|TRBV29-1
CSVSGSAPPDTQYF
>TRBJ2-1|TRBV20-1
CSAGIYNEQFF
>TRBJ2-7|TRBV6-2/TRBV6-3
CASSFGRTYEQYF
>TRBJ1-6|TRBV25-1
CASSRTDNSPLHF
>TRBJ2-7|TRBV5-1
CASSQVQGADEQYF
>TRBJ2-1|TRBV9
CASSVELAGGEQFF
>TRBJ1-4|TRBV30
CAWYDRGFGHEKLFF
>TRBJ2-4|TRBV27
CASSPWTGMNIQYF
>TRBJ1-5|TRBV3-1/TRBV3-2
CASSLSTGSNQPQHF
>TRBJ1-1|TRBV19
CASTSWASKNTEAFF
>TRBJ1-2|TRBV5-4
CASSLAQHRGVGGYTF
>TRBJ2-2|TRBV19
CASSIRLGQGLTGELFF
>TRBJ1-2|TRBV19
CASSIGQTSPNYGYTF
>TRBJ2-5|TRBV7-6
CASSHPGRNQETQYF
>TRBJ2-1|TRBV7-8
CASSFGVTSGYYNEQFF
>TRBJ1-2|TRBV4-1
CASSQLTGFYGYTF
>TRBJ2-3|TRBV7-9
CASSLLAGTADTQYF
>TRBJ2-7|TRBV5-4
CASSATGTSVYEQYF
>TRBJ2-5|TRBV6-5
CASRDYGVKETQYF
>TRBJ2-3|TRBV7-9
CASSRDTDTQYF
>TRBJ2-1|TRBV6-5
CASSRTKRVDNEQFF
>TRBJ2-7|TRBV2
CASSAGTSGYEQYF
>TRBJ2-1|TRBV11-3
CASSVGELAPSDEQFF
>TRBJ2-5|TRBV5-5
CASRSWHGTIIYF
>TRBJ2-7|TRBV20-1
CSALQTYEQYF
>TRBJ2-2|TRBV18
CASSLKPPNPPNTGELFF
>TRBJ1-1|TRBV2
CASSPDTTNTEAFF
>TRBJ2-3|TRBV7-9
CASRSTGEKDTQYF
>TRBJ2-1|TRBV29-1
CSVAGTGDTYNEQFF
>TRBJ2-1|TRBV4-2
CASSPWTSGNEQFF
>TRBJ2-3|TRBV11-2
CASSPRQGASDTQYF
>TRBJ2-3|TRBV5-6
CASTPEGRVVTDTQYF
>TRBJ1-6|TRBV3-1/TRBV3-2
CASSHGTSYNSPLHF
>TRBJ1-2|TRBV20-1
CSASLGGGYGYTF
>TRBJ2-3|TRBV5-1
CASSLDRGRTDTQYF
>TRBJ2-1|TRBV19
CASTPGQGLVGQFF
>TRBJ2-7|TRBV28
CASRPGTSVAYEQYF
>TRBJ1-3|TRBV28
CASSLSSSGNTIYF
>TRBJ1-2|TRBV27
CAPQGDGYTF
>TRBJ2-7|TRBV4-1
CASSHYSGYEQYF
>TRBJ2-2|TRBV6-6
CASSWGRANTGELFF
>TRBJ2-7|TRBV27
CASSTLADSYEQYF
>TRBJ1-2|TRBV6-6
CASSYGGSDGYTF
>TRBJ1-1|TRBV2
CATDRGRVLTEAFF
>TRBJ2-1|TRBV5-4
CASSLRLAGYNEQFF
>TRBJ2-7|TRBV6-2/TRBV6-3
CASSLDTNYEQYF
>TRBJ2-3|TRBV3-1/TRBV3-2
CASSQLSGRGADTQYF
>TRBJ1-1|TRBV19
CASSIPGTSPQAFF
>TRBJ1-2|TRBV6-1
CASSEGGGGNYGYTF
>TRBJ1-5|TRBV30
CAWSARQYQPQHF
>TRBJ1-5|TRBV27
CASSSPVEGRNQPQHF
>TRBJ2-7|TRBV5-8
CASSFSPGGYEQYF